This paragraph reports one T cell receptor (beta chain). Its antigen is still unknown. The record has no base qualities; no much larger clone is one base away. Ficoll-Paque density gradient centrifugation was used to isolate PBMCs. The data originate from a study of T-cell memory formation after mild COVID-19 (dated by TCRdb to the early 2020s). General notes on the study: Most TCR sequence clusters were specific to one of the two donors. The cohort comprised two young, previously healthy adult volunteers, one female and one male. T-cell clones expanding and contracting after mild COVID-19 in a couple of donors were tracked by longitudinal TCRalpha and TCRbeta repertoire sequencing.

Sequencing instrument: Illumina NovaSeq 6000. cDNA libraries for TCRalpha and TCRbeta were prepared by 5'RACE using constant-segment primers, with sample barcodes and unique molecular identifiers added. Trizol reagent was used to extract RNA from every sample. Libraries were amplified in two PCR steps, with a second sample barcode and Illumina TruSeq adapters added in the second step. The libraries were sequenced on an Illumina NovaSeq using 2 x 150 bp paired-end reads. Processing in the source paper ran as follows. With migec v1.2.7, reads were demultiplexed and then collapsed into UMI-guided consensus sequences. Using mixcr v2.1.11, the UMI consensuses were aligned to TRA and TRB V and J templates and assembled into clonotypes. Clonotypes were classified as expanded or contracted when called significant by both edgeR and NoisET, with noise models trained on biological replicates. For edgeR calls, the cutoffs were a false discovery rate-adjusted p below 0.01 and a log2 fold-change threshold of 1. As an exploratory analysis of dynamics, PCA with hierarchical clustering was applied to max-normalized trajectories of the 1000 most abundant clonotypes. Each responding clone was given a CD4 or CD8 phenotype based on the CD4+ and CD8+ repertoires, which had been sequenced separately. TCRdb's own reprocessing of the public reads used fastp at Q25 and MiXCR and kept productive beta chains. Identical CDR3 proteins give one entry, which carries the most common genes and DNA. The V and J calls follow TCRdb's processing rather than the paper's. This sample lists roughly 310,000 distinct CDR3 sequences; approximately 15% were detected once. About a fifth of the sample comes from the top ten.

The CDR3 spans 14 residues, from the cysteine through the phenylalanine. Just CDR3 DNA is preserved here, 42 bases in frame from base 1. The CDR1 and CDR2 encoded by the germline V gene are SGHDT and YYEEEE. The junction shows trimming of 0 bases on V and 4 bases on J, plus 8 bases between the germline ends. The research as a whole found: Some responding clones were detected in pre-infection memory, which suggested that pre-existing cross-reactive memory T cells had joined the SARS-CoV-2 response. SARS-CoV-2 specificity was not confirmed for the second-wave clones peaking on day 37. The study included only a couple of mild cases, and larger cohorts that include severe cases with pre-infection samples were judged to be necessary. Contracting CD4+ clones turned up mainly in the CM and EM memory subsets, whereas EMRA was where CD8+ clones were enriched. From day 15 to 85, contracting clones showed balanced CD4/CD8 phenotypes, whereas a second wave of clones that expanded from day 15 to 37 leaned towards CD4+.

Material for sequencing was PBMCs or a T cell subset sorted from them (not recorded which). The sequence derives from a man between 18 and 29 years old who had mild COVID-19 (a few samples of this study predate the infection). The sample titles of this study are shuffled in the database, so cell type and time point are left out; the donor was told from shared clones. Rearrangement joined TRBV5-6 to TRBJ2-1; 5 matching bases give a weak D call of TRBD1. The nucleotide sequence reads as follows: TGTGCCAGCAGCTTGGGACAGCAATACAATGAGCAGTTCTTC. Its protein is CASSLGQQYNEQFF. With all but the CDR3 taken from the reference TRBV5-6 and TRBJ2-1 genes, the full variable domain is: DAGVTQSPTHLIKTRGQQVTLRCSPKSGHDTVSWYQQALGQGPQFIFQYYEEEERQRGNFPDRFSGHQFPNYSSELNVNALLLGDSALYLCASSLGQQYNEQFFGPGTRLTVL.